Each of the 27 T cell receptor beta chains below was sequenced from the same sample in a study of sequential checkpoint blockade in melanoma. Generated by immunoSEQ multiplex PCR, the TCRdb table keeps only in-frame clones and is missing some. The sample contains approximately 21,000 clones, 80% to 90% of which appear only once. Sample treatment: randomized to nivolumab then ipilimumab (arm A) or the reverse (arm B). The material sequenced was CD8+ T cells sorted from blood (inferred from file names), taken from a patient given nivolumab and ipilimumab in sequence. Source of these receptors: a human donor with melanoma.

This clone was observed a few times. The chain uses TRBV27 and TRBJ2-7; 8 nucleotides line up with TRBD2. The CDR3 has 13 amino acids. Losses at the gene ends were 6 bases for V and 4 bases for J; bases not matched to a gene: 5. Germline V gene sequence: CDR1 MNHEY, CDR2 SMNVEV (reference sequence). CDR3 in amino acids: CASSPGGGYEQYF. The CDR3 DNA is TGTGCCAGCAGCCCCGGGGGGGGGTACGAGCAGTACTTC.

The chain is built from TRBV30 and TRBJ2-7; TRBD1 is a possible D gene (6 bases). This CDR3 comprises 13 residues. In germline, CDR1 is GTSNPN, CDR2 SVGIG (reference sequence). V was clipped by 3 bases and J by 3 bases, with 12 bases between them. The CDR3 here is CAWSRDTYYEQYF. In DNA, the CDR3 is TGTGCCTGGAGCAGGGACACTTACTACGAGCAGTACTTC.

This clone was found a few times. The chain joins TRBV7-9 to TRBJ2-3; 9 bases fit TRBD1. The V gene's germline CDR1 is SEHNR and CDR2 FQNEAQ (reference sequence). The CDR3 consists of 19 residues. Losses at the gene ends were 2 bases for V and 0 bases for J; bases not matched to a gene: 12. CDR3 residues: CASSLPIRGTGPSTDTQYF. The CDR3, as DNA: TGTGCCAGCAGCTTACCGATAAGGGGGACAGGGCCTAGCACAGATACGCAGTATTTT.

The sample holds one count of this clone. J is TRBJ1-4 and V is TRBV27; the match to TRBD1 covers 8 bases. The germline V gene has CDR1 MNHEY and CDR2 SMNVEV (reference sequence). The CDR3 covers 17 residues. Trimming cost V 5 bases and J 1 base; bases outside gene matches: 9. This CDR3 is CASSTSPGTGTNEKLFF. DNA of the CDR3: TGTGCCAGCAGTACCAGCCCCGGGACAGGAACTAATGAAAAACTGTTTTTT. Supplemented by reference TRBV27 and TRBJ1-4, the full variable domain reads EAQVTQNPRYLITVTGKKLTVTCSQNMNHEYMSWYRQDPGLGLRQIYYSMNVEVTDKGDVPEGYKVSRKEKRNFPLILESPSPNQTSLYFCASSTSPGTGTNEKLFFGSGTQLSVL.

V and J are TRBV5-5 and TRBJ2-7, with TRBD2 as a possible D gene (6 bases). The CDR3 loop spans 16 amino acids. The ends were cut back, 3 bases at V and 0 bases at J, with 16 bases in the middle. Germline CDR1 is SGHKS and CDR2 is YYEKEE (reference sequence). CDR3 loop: CASSSSGREHSYEQYF. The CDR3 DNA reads TGTGCCAGCAGCTCGTCGGGACGGGAGCACTCCTACGAGCAGTACTTC.

CDR3 loop: CASSDRSYEQYF. CDR3 coding DNA: TGTGCCAGCTCGGACAGGTCCTACGAGCAGTACTTC. This chain uses TRBV19 with TRBJ2-7; 7 bases are a match to TRBD1. Germline values: CDR1 LNHDA, CDR2 SQIVND (reference sequence). CDR3 length: 12 residues. V shed 9 bases and J 1 base; nucleotides not matched to a gene: 3.

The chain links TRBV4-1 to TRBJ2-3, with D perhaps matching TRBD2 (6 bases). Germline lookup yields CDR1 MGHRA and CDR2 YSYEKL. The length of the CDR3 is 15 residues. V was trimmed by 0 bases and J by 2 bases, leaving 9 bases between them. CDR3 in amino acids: CASSQDRGITDTQYF. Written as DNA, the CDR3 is TGCGCCAGCAGCCAAGATCGCGGGATCACAGATACGCAGTATTTT.

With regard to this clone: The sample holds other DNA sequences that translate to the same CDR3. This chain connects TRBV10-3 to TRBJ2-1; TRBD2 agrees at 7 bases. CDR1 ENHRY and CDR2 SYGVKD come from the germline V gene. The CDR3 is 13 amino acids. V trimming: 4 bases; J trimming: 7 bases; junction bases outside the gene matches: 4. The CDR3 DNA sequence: TGTGCCATCAGTGTGGGGGGGTTGAATGAGCAGTTCTTC. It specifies CAISVGGLNEQFF.

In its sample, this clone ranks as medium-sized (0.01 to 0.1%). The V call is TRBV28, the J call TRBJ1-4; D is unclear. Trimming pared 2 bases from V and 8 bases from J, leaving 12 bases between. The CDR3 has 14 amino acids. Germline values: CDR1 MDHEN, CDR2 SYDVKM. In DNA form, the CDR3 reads TGTGCCAGCAGTTTAAGCTCGGTGTGGGAAAAACTGTTTTTT. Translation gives CASSLSSVWEKLFF.

Here the CDR3 reads CASSFYRQGAPGANVLTF. In nucleotides, the CDR3 is TGCGCCAGCAGCTTTTACCGACAGGGGGCACCCGGGGCCAACGTCCTGACTTTC. V gene TRBV5-1 combines with J gene TRBJ2-6; 10 nucleotides align to TRBD1. V dropped 2 bases and J dropped 4; count of bases not matched to a gene: 9. Germline V gives CDR1 SGHRS, CDR2 YFSETQ. The length of the CDR3 is 18 residues.

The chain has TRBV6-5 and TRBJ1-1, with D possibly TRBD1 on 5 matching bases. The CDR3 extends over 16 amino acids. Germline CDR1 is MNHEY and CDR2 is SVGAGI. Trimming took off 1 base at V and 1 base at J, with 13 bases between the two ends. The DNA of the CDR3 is TGTGCCAGCAGTTACTTGGGGGGAGTGGGGAACACTGAAGCTTTCTTT. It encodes CASSYLGGVGNTEAFF.

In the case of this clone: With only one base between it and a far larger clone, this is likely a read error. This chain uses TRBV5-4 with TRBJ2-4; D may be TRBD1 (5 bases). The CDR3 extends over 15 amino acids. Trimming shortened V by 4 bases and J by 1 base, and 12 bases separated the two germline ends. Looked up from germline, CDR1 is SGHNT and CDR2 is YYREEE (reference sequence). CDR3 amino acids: CASSQDPGAKNIQYF. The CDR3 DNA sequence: TGTGCCAGCAGCCAAGACCCAGGGGCCAAAAACATTCAGTACTTC.

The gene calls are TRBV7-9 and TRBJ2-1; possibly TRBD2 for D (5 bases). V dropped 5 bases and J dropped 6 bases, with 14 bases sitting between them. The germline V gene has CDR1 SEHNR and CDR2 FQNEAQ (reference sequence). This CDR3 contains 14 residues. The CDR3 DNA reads TGTGCCAGCAGCGAACCGGGATCGGGCAATGAGCAGTTCTTC. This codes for CASSEPGSGNEQFF.

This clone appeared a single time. The CDR3 DNA reads as TGTGCCAGCAGCTTAGGGGGGCAGGGAAAACTGTTTTTT. The encoded protein is CASSLGGQGKLFF. The chain couples TRBV11-2 to TRBJ1-4; D perhaps matches TRBD1 (6 bases). The germline V and J ends were trimmed by 1 base and 10 bases, with 10 bases remaining between them. The CDR3 consists of 13 residues. The germline gives CDR1 SGHAT, CDR2 FQNNGV.

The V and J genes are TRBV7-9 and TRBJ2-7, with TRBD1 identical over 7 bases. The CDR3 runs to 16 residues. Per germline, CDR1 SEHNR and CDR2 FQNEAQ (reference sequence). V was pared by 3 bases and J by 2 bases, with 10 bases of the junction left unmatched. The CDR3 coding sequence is TGTGCCAGCAGCTTCGGCCCGACAGGGAATCCCTACGAGCAGTACTTC. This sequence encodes CASSFGPTGNPYEQYF. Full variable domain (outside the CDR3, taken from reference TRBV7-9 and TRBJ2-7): DTGVSQNPRHKITKRGQNVTFRCDPISEHNRLYWYRQTLGQGPEFLTYFQNEAQLEKSRLLSDRFSAERPKGSFSTLEIQRTEQGDSAMYLCASSFGPTGNPYEQYFGPGTRLTVT.

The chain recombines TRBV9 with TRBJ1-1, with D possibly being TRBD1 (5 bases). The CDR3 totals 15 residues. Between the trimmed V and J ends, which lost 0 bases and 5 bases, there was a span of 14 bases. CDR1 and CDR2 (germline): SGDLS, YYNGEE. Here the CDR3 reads CASSVGAGFITEAFF. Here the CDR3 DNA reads TGTGCCAGCAGCGTAGGGGCAGGGTTTATTACTGAAGCTTTCTTT.

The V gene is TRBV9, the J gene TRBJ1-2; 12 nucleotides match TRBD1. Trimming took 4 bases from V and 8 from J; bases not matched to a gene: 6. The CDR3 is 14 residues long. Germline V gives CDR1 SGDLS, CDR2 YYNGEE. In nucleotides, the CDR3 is TGTGCCAGCAGCCTCCGGGACAGGGGGCTAGGCTACACCTTC. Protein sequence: CASSLRDRGLGYTF.

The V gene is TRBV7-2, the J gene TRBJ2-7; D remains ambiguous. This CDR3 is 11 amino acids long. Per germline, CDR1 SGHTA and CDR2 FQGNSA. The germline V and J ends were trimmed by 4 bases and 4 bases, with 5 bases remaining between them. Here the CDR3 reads CASSYLYEQYF. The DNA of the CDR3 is TGTGCCAGCAGCTACCTATACGAGCAGTACTTC.

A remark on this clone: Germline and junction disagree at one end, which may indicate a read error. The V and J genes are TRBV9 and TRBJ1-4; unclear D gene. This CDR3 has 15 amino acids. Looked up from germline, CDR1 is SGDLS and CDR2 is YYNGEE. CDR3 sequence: CASSVRGIPKEKLFF. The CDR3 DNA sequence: TGTGCCAGCAGCGTGCGAGGGATCCCTAAGGAAAAACTGTTTTTT.

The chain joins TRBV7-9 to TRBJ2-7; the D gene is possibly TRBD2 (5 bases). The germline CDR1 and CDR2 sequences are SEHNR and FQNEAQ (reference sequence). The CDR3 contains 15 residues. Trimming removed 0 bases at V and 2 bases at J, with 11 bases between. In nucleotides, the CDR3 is TGTGCCAGCAGCTTAGCTACGTCCGGGACCTACGAGCAGTACTTC. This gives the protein CASSLATSGTYEQYF.

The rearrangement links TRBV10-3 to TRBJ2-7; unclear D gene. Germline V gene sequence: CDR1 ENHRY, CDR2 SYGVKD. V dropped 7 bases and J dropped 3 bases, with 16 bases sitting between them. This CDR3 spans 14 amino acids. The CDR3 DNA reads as TGTGCCATCAATGGCCATGACCCGGGCTACGAGCAGTACTTC. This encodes CAINGHDPGYEQYF.

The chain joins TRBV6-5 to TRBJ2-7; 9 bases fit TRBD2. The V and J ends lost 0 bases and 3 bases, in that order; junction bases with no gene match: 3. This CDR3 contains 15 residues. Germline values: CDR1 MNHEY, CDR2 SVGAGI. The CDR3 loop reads CASSYSLAGFYEQYF. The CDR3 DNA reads TGTGCCAGCAGTTACTCGCTAGCGGGATTCTACGAGCAGTACTTC.

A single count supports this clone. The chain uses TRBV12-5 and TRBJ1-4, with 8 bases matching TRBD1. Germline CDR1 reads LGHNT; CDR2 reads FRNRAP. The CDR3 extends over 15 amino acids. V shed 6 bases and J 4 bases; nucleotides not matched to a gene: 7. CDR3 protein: CASGPLGTGNEKLFF. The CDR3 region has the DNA TGTGCTAGTGGCCCCTTAGGGACAGGTAATGAAAAACTGTTTTTT. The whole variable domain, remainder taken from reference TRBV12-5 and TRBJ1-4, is DARVTQTPRHKVTEMGQEVTMRCQPILGHNTVFWYRQTMMQGLELLAYFRNRAPLDDSGMPKDRFSAEMPDATLATLKIQPSEPRDSAVYFCASGPLGTGNEKLFFGSGTQLSVL.

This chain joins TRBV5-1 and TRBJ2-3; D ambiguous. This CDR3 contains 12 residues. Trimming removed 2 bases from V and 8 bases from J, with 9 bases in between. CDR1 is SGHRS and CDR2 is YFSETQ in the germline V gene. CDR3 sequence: CASSFSTGTQYF. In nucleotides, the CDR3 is TGCGCCAGCAGCTTCTCCACGGGTACGCAGTATTTT.

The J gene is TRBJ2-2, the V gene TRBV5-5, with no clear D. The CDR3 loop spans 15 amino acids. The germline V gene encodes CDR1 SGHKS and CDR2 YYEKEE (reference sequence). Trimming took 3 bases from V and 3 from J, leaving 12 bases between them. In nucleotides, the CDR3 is TGTGCCAGCAGCTGGAGATCGAGGCACACCGGGGAGCTGTTTTTT. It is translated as CASSWRSRHTGELFF.

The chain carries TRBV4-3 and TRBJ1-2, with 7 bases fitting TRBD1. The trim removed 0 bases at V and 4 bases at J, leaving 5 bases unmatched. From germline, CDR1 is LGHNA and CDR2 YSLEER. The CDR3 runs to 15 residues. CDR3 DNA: TGCGCCAGCAGCCAAGACCGGGACAGAGTCTATGGCTACACCTTC. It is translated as CASSQDRDRVYGYTF.

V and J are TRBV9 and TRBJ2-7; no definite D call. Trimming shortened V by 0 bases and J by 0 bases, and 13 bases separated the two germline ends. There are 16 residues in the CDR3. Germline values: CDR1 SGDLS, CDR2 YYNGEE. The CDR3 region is CASSVDSGSHSYEQYF. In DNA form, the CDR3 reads TGTGCCAGCAGCGTAGATTCAGGTTCGCACTCCTACGAGCAGTACTTC.